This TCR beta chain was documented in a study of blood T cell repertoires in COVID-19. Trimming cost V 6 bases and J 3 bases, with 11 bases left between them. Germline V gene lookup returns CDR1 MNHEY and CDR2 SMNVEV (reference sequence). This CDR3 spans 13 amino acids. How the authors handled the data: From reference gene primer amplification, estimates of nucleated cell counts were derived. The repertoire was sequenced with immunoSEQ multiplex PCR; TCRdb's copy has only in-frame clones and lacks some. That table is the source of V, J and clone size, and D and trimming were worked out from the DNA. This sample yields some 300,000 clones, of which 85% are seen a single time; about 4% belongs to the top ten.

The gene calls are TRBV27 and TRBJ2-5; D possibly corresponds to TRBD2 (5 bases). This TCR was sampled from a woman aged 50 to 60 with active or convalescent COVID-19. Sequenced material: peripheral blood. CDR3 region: CASRPSGKETQYF. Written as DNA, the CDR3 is TGTGCCAGCAGGCCCTCGGGAAAAGAGACCCAGTACTTC.